A single sample gave rise to the 21 T cell receptor beta chains below, sequenced in a study of blood T cell repertoires in COVID-19. Sequenced by immunoSEQ multiplex PCR; TCRdb stores in-frame clones only, minus some. Of fewer than 250,000 clones in the sample, roughly 80% were seen once. Sequencing input: peripheral blood. These receptors all come from a woman in her 50s with acute or convalescent COVID-19.

This clone was counted a single time. The genes are TRBV30 and TRBJ2-3; D not resolved. Trimming took off 1 base at V and 5 bases at J, with 7 bases between the two ends. The CDR3 has 12 amino acids. Germline CDR1 and CDR2: GTSNPN and SVGIG (reference sequence). DNA of the CDR3: TGTGCCTGGAGTGCGGGTGGAGATACGCAGTATTTT. This sequence encodes CAWSAGGDTQYF.

V is TRBV27 and J is TRBJ1-1; 8 nucleotides agree with TRBD1. V lost 3 bases and J lost 4; bases outside the gene matches: 4. Germline lookup yields CDR1 MNHEY and CDR2 SMNVEV (reference sequence). The CDR3 sequence is 14 residues long. CDR3 sequence reads: CASSFQGASTEAFF. In DNA, the CDR3 is TGTGCCAGCAGTTTTCAGGGGGCTAGCACTGAAGCTTTCTTT.

The chain links TRBV18 to TRBJ2-4; 8 bases are a match to TRBD1. CDR3 length: 17 amino acids. CDR1 and CDR2 from the germline V gene are KGHSH and LQKENI. With V trimmed by 3 bases and J by 1 base, 8 bases remained unmatched. CDR3 amino acids: CASSPGQVGMAKNIQYF. CDR3 sequence (DNA): TGTGCCAGCTCACCGGGACAGGTCGGGATGGCCAAAAACATTCAGTACTTC.

The CDR3 DNA reads TGTGCCAGCAGCAGGACAGGGAGCACTGAAGCTTTCTTT. As protein: CASSRTGSTEAFF. The chain links TRBV5-4 to TRBJ1-1, with 8 bases identical to TRBD1. Germline V gives CDR1 SGHNT, CDR2 YYREEE (reference sequence). Losses at the gene ends were 4 bases for V and 4 bases for J; bases not matched to a gene: 3. The CDR3 is made up of 13 amino acids.

The chain joins TRBV6-5 to TRBJ1-5; the match to TRBD1 covers 7 bases. The CDR3 length is 15 residues. Germline CDR1 MNHEY, CDR2 SVGAGI. Losses at the gene ends were 6 bases for V and 3 bases for J; bases not matched to a gene: 8. CDR3 protein: CASSPTGAFNQPQHF. As DNA, the CDR3 is TGTGCCAGCAGCCCCACAGGGGCGTTCAATCAGCCCCAGCATTTT.

The chain couples TRBV25-1 to TRBJ1-1; no reliable D call. Trimming left V 4 bases short and J 5 bases short, with 14 bases between. The CDR3 has 14 amino acids. Per the germline V gene, CDR1 is MGHDK and CDR2 is SYGVNS. The CDR3 nucleotides read TGTGCCAGCAGTGGTCCGGGATCCCGGACTGAAGCTTTCTTT. It specifies CASSGPGSRTEAFF.

This clone was recorded at least ten times. This chain connects TRBV9 to TRBJ2-2; D is undetermined. This CDR3 spans 14 amino acids. Germline values: CDR1 SGDLS, CDR2 YYNGEE. Deletions cut 3 bases from V and 4 bases from J, with 10 bases between. The CDR3 nucleotides are TGTGCCAGCAGCGGAGAGGTCCTCACCGGGGAGCTGTTTTTT. Its translation: CASSGEVLTGELFF.

The V gene is TRBV5-5, the J gene TRBJ2-2; 9 bases match TRBD1. The length of the CDR3 is 17 residues. Trimming took 4 bases from V and 2 from J; bases not matched to a gene: 9. CDR1 is SGHKS, CDR2 YYEKEE, per germline (reference sequence). The CDR3 loop is CASSHLRGQGNTGELFF. CDR3 nucleotides: TGTGCCAGCAGCCACCTCCGGGGACAGGGAAACACCGGGGAGCTGTTTTTT.

This sequence joins TRBV28 and TRBJ2-3; a possible D gene is TRBD2 (6 bases). CDR3 length equals 17 residues. V gave up 2 bases and J gave up 5 bases, with 20 bases separating them. Per germline, CDR1 MDHEN and CDR2 SYDVKM. CDR3 region: CASSLVSSGGMRDTQYF. The CDR3 DNA follows: TGTGCCAGCAGTTTAGTTTCAAGCGGCGGGATGAGAGATACGCAGTATTTT.

The sample holds a few counts of this clone. A junction boundary mismatches the germline segment, possibly from a read error. The chain has TRBV14 and TRBJ2-2; possible D gene TRBD2, 6 bases. In germline, CDR1 is SGHDN, CDR2 FVKESK. The CDR3 sequence is 13 residues long. The CDR3 DNA is TGTGCCAGCAGCCTTAACCTATGGGGGGAACTGTTTTTT. This sequence encodes CASSLNLWGELFF. The full variable domain, its missing parts supplied by reference TRBV14 and TRBJ2-2, is EAGVTQFPSHSVIEKGQTVTLRCDPISGHDNLYWYRRVMGKEIKFLLHFVKESKQDESGMPNNRFLAERTGGTYSTLKVQPAELEDSGVYFCASSLNLWGELFFGEGSRLTVL.

This clone was recorded once. V usage is TRBV11-3 and J usage is TRBJ2-1, with D possibly being TRBD2 (6 bases). The V end was cut by 4 bases, the J end by 7 bases, with 14 bases between. The CDR3 contains 14 residues. Germline V gene lookup returns CDR1 SGHNT and CDR2 YENEEA. DNA for the CDR3: TGTGCCAGCAGCTCGCGGGACCTTCGGAATGAGCAGTTCTTC. Amino acid sequence: CASSSRDLRNEQFF.

This chain uses TRBV21-1 with TRBJ2-1; the table's D call, TRBD2, has no DNA check behind it. TRBV21-1 is noted as a pseudogene. The CDR3 spans 15 residues. CDR3 amino acids: CASSKSGLAVNEQFF. In DNA, the CDR3 is TGTGCCAGCAGCAAATCAGGACTAGCGGTCAATGAGCAGTTCTTC.

This rearrangement joins TRBV7-8 to TRBJ1-2, with 7 bases lining up with TRBD1. Germline V CDR1 and CDR2: SGHVS, FQNEAQ. CDR3 size: 15 residues. Unmatched junction bases numbered 11, after V lost 3 bases and J lost 7 bases. The CDR3 region is CASSLGLQGKAGYTF. The CDR3, as DNA: TGTGCCAGCAGCTTGGGCCTACAGGGGAAGGCTGGCTACACCTTC.

This chain uses TRBV6-6 with TRBJ1-1, with a possible D match to TRBD1 (5 bases). Trimming cost V 2 bases and J 1 base, with 8 bases left between them. Germline V CDR1 and CDR2: MNHNY, SVGAGI (reference sequence). CDR3 length: 14 residues. CDR3 protein: CASSYPGQNTEAFF. CDR3 in DNA: TGTGCCAGCAGTTACCCCGGACAGAACACTGAAGCTTTCTTT.

This clone has a single count. Compared with germline, one end of the junction differs, possibly owing to a read error. J is TRBJ2-6 and V is TRBV2; D possibly corresponds to TRBD1 (6 bases). Germline V gene lookup returns CDR1 SNHLY and CDR2 FYNNEI. CDR3 size: 17 residues. The chain's CDR3 is CASREEQGLSGANVLTF. CDR3 sequence (DNA): TGTGCCAGCAGGGAAGAACAGGGCCTCTCTGGGGCCAACGTCCTGACTTTC.

The rearrangement joins TRBV10-3 to TRBJ2-1; 13 bases fit TRBD2. There are 18 residues in the CDR3. J lost 5 bases, V lost 8 bases, and 15 bases had no gene match. CDR1 and CDR2 from the germline V gene are ENHRY and SYGVKD. CDR3 amino acids: CAISGATSGRALDNEQFF. The DNA for the CDR3 is TGTGCCATCTCAGGGGCTACTAGCGGGAGGGCCCTCGACAATGAGCAGTTCTTC.

This chain links TRBV19 with TRBJ1-5; TRBD1 matches at 8 bases. Germline V CDR1 and CDR2: LNHDA, SQIVND (reference sequence). Losses at the gene ends were 7 bases for V and 6 bases for J; bases not matched to a gene: 5. There are 13 residues in the CDR3. CDR3 DNA: TGTGCCAGTATTAAAACAGGGGGTCAGCCCCAGCATTTT. Amino acid sequence: CASIKTGGQPQHF.

The table lists this clone with many counts. The rearrangement joins TRBV11-2 to TRBJ1-6, with a weak D call TRBD1 (5 bases). Trimming shortened V by 5 bases and J by 0 bases, and 17 bases separated the two germline ends. Per the germline V gene, CDR1 is SGHAT and CDR2 is FQNNGV. The CDR3 consists of 18 residues. This chain's CDR3 is CASSQRSGGSSYNSPLHF. The CDR3 nucleotides read TGTGCCAGCAGCCAACGGTCGGGGGGGAGCTCCTATAATTCACCCCTCCACTTT.

This clone was detected only once. J is TRBJ2-3 and V is TRBV9; D possibly corresponds to TRBD1 (6 bases). V shed 0 bases and J shed 2 bases, with 10 bases lying between them. CDR1 and CDR2 from the germline V gene are SGDLS and YYNGEE. The CDR3 covers 15 residues. The chain's CDR3 is CASSVVGGLTDTQYF. The CDR3 DNA sequence: TGTGCCAGCAGCGTAGTTGGGGGCCTCACAGATACGCAGTATTTT.

The chain combines TRBV10-1 with TRBJ2-5, with a possible D match to TRBD1 (7 bases). Trimming took off 3 bases at V and 1 base at J, with 12 bases between the two ends. Germline V lookup: CDR1 WNHNN, CDR2 SYGVQD (reference sequence). There are 15 residues in the CDR3. The CDR3 DNA reads as TGCGCCAGCAGTGACCGCGGGACAGCCCAAGAGACCCAGTACTTC. Its translation: CASSDRGTAQETQYF.

This chain connects TRBV11-2 to TRBJ2-7; TRBD2 agrees at 11 bases. The V gene end was trimmed by 2 bases and the J gene end by 7 bases; junction bases not matched to a gene: 7. The CDR3 loop spans 15 amino acids. The germline gives CDR1 SGHAT, CDR2 FQNNGV. The CDR3 sequence: CASSLSLAGGREQYF. As DNA, the CDR3 is TGTGCCAGCAGCTTAAGCCTAGCGGGGGGACGAGAGCAGTACTTC.